One and the same sample provided the 11 T cell receptor beta chains below, sequenced in a study of T cell responses to AZD1222 COVID-19 vaccine. Some clones are missing from TCRdb's copy, which holds only in-frame ones; the method was immunoSEQ multiplex PCR. The sample holds approximately 150,000 clones, 80% to 95% seen once. The source was peripheral blood, collected 28 days after the second AZD1222 dose. These receptors originate from an adult who received the AZD1222 COVID-19 vaccine.

This chain uses TRBV6-5 with TRBJ1-6, with 8 nucleotides matching TRBD1. Germline V lookup: CDR1 MNHEY, CDR2 SVGAGI. Trimming removed 1 base from V and 5 bases from J; junction bases left unmatched: 4. This CDR3 is built from 16 residues. The DNA of the CDR3 is TGTGCCAGCAGTTACTGGACAGGGTCCCATAATTCACCCCTCCACTTT. Amino acids: CASSYWTGSHNSPLHF.

The CDR3 nucleotides read TGTGCCAGGGATAGCAACAGAGGGACAGATACGCAGTATTTT. Its translation: CARDSNRGTDTQYF. The chain joins TRBV30 to TRBJ2-3; TRBD2 might be the D (5 bases). The CDR3 totals 14 residues. The V and J ends lost 8 bases and 3 bases respectively, with 18 bases between them. Germline V lookup: CDR1 GTSNPN, CDR2 SVGIG (reference sequence).

This clone was counted between two and nine times. This rearrangement joins TRBV11-2 to TRBJ2-2; possibly TRBD1 or TRBD2 for D (6 bases each). The V end was cut by 5 bases, the J end by 5 bases, with 18 bases between. The CDR3 extends over 16 amino acids. Germline lookup yields CDR1 SGHAT and CDR2 FQNNGV. CDR3 bases: TGTGCCAGCAGCCCGGAGGGGGGCGGAGGGACCGGGGAGCTGTTTTTT. The encoded protein is CASSPEGGGGTGELFF.

The chain joins TRBV18 to TRBJ1-2; a weak D match, TRBD1 (5 bases). The CDR3 sequence is 13 residues long. Trimming stripped 6 bases from V and 4 bases from J, with 12 bases between. The V gene's germline CDR1 is KGHSH and CDR2 LQKENI. CDR3 sequence (DNA): TGTGCCAGCTCCACGGACATGTCCTATGGCTACACCTTC. This sequence encodes CASSTDMSYGYTF.

CDR3 sequence (DNA): TGTGCCAGCTCACCCAACACGGGGGGCTCTGGGGCCAACGTCCTGACTTTC. Protein product: CASSPNTGGSGANVLTF. The chain has TRBV18 and TRBJ2-6, with 7 bases identical to TRBD2. V lost 3 bases and J lost 0; bases outside the gene matches: 5. CDR1 and CDR2 from the germline V gene are KGHSH and LQKENI. The CDR3 is 17 amino acids.

The rearrangement uses TRBV12-3 or TRBV12-4 and TRBJ1-1, with 8 nucleotides matching TRBD1. The CDR3 loop spans 13 amino acids. Trimming at V came to 3 bases and at J to 7 bases, leaving 4 bases not matched to a gene. The CDR3 protein is CASSFTGQGEAFF. The CDR3 DNA is TGTGCCAGCAGTTTCACCGGACAGGGTGAAGCTTTCTTT.

The chain combines TRBV10-2 with TRBJ2-1; D call uncertain. The CDR3 is 11 residues long. Between the trimmed V and J ends, which lost 1 base and 11 bases, there was a span of 6 bases. From germline, CDR1 is WSHSY and CDR2 SAAADI. Here the CDR3 reads CASSEYGQQFF. In DNA form, the CDR3 reads TGCGCCAGCAGTGAGTATGGGCAGCAGTTCTTC.

The chain recombines TRBV7-9 with TRBJ1-1; maybe TRBD1 (6 bases). Deletions cut 5 bases from V and 5 bases from J, with 18 bases between. The CDR3 totals 15 residues. Per germline, CDR1 SEHNR and CDR2 FQNEAQ (reference sequence). The CDR3 loop is CASSPRQAGGTEAFF. DNA for the CDR3: TGTGCCAGCAGCCCAAGACAGGCCGGCGGGACTGAAGCTTTCTTT.

V is TRBV9 and J is TRBJ1-3; D is unresolved. V was cut by 0 bases and J by 2 bases, with 12 bases left in between. This CDR3 comprises 16 residues. CDR1 SGDLS and CDR2 YYNGEE come from the germline V gene. CDR3 nucleotides: TGTGCCAGCAGCGTAGAGGAGGGCATAGCTGGAAACACCATATATTTT. Translation: CASSVEEGIAGNTIYF.

This clone was counted many times. The chain links TRBV3-1 (or the pseudogene TRBV3-2) to TRBJ1-2; D not certain. V was cut by 3 bases and J by 2 bases, with 10 bases left in between. The CDR3 has 14 amino acids. Germline CDR1 and CDR2: LGHDT and YNNKEL (reference sequence). The CDR3 nucleotides are TGTGCCAGCAGCCAGCCCGGCAGGAACTATGGCTACACCTTC. This translates into CASSQPGRNYGYTF.

In its sample, this clone was seen once. The genes are TRBV11-2 and TRBJ2-7; 12 nucleotides agree with TRBD2. The CDR3 extends over 14 amino acids. Trimming took 5 bases from V and 4 from J; bases not matched to a gene: 3. CDR1 is SGHAT, CDR2 FQNNGV, per germline. The CDR3 spells CASSPTSGGYEQYF. The DNA of the CDR3 is TGTGCCAGCAGCCCGACTAGCGGGGGTTACGAGCAGTACTTC. The full variable domain, with the rest looked up from reference TRBV11-2 and TRBJ2-7, is EAGVAQSPRYKIIEKRQSVAFWCNPISGHATLYWYQQILGQGPKLLIQFQNNGVVDDSQLPKDRFSAERLKGVDSTLKIQPAKLEDSAVYLCASSPTSGGYEQYFGPGTRLTVT.